This TCR beta chain was found in a study of T-cell memory formation after mild COVID-19 (dated by TCRdb to the early 2020s). A note on the overall study: TCR sequence clusters from the two donors were largely donor specific. The cohort was made up of two young adult volunteers, one female and one male, who were previously healthy. Longitudinal TCRalpha and TCRbeta repertoire sequencing tracked T-cell clones expanding and contracting after mild COVID-19 in two donors. Findings and caveats that apply to the study as a whole: Contracting CD4+ clones appeared mostly in the CM and EM memory subsets, whereas CD8+ clones were enriched in EMRA. The study covered only two mild cases, and larger cohorts including severe cases with pre-infection samples were considered necessary. SARS-CoV-2 specificity was not confirmed for the second-wave clones peaking on day 37. The detection of some responding clones in pre-infection memory suggests that pre-existing cross-reactive memory T cells joined the SARS-CoV-2 response. From day 15 to 85, contracting clones showed balanced CD4/CD8 phenotypes, whereas a second wave of clones that expanded from day 15 to 37 leaned towards CD4+.

Sequenced using an Illumina NovaSeq 6000. cDNA libraries for TCRalpha and TCRbeta were prepared by 5'RACE using constant-segment primers, with sample barcodes and unique molecular identifiers added. RNA was extracted from every sample with Trizol reagent. Libraries were amplified in two PCR steps, with a second sample barcode and Illumina TruSeq adapters added in the second step. The libraries were sequenced on an Illumina NovaSeq using 2 x 150 bp paired-end reads. In the authors' own workflow: Demultiplexing of reads and collapsing into UMI-guided consensus sequences were performed with migec v1.2.7. Using mixcr v2.1.11, UMI consensuses were aligned to TRA and TRB V and J templates and then assembled into clonotypes. Expanded or contracted clonotypes were those called significant by both edgeR and NoisET, with noise models trained on biological replicates. For edgeR calls, a false discovery rate-adjusted p below 0.01 and a log2 fold-change threshold of 1 were applied. As an exploratory analysis of dynamics, max-normalized trajectories of the 1000 most abundant clonotypes were examined by PCA with hierarchical clustering. Separately sequenced CD4+ and CD8+ repertoires were used to assign a CD4 or CD8 phenotype to each responding clone. TCRdb reran the public reads through fastp at Q25 and MiXCR, keeping productive beta chains. Merged by CDR3 protein, the rows form single entries marked with the most common genes and DNA. The V and J calls shown here were made by TCRdb, not taken from the authors' results. The sample yields 550,000 to 600,000 distinct CDR3 sequences; about 20% were counted once. Together, the top ten hold roughly 8.1% of the sample.

V lost 3 bases and J lost 7 bases; the stretch between them is 16 bases long. The germline V gene encodes CDR1 SGHRS and CDR2 YFSETQ. The CDR3 has 14 amino acids, counting the end cysteine and phenylalanine. Only the CDR3 DNA stays, 42 bases, in frame from base 1. On this clonotype: Its antigen is not yet known. There are no base qualities to consult, and no much larger clone falls within one base.

Ficoll-Paque density gradient centrifugation was the method used to isolate PBMCs. This TCR came from an adult woman who had mild COVID-19 (a few samples of this study predate the infection). The sample titles of this study are shuffled in the database, so cell type and time point are left out; the donor was told from shared clones. Material for sequencing was PBMCs or a T cell subset sorted from them (not recorded which). The chain joins TRBV5-1 to TRBJ2-5; the D gene is perhaps TRBD1 or TRBD2, each of them matching over 5 bases. The CDR3 protein: CASSSRVGVGTQYF. The nucleotide sequence reads TGCGCCAGCAGCTCCCGGGTGGGGGTCGGGACCCAGTACTTC. This CDR3, with the reference TRBV5-1 and TRBJ2-5 proteins standing in past its ends, gives the full variable domain KAGVTQTPRYLIKTRGQQVTLSCSPISGHRSVSWYQQTPGQGLQFLFEYFSETQRNKGNFPGRFSGRQFSNSRSEMNVSTLELGDSALYLCASSSRVGVGTQYFGPGTRLLVL.